Listed here is a single TCR beta chain. After removal of 3 bases from V and 4 bases from J, the junction contained 5 bases not matched to a gene. The CDR3 covers 15 residues. Germline CDR1 reads LNHNV; CDR2 reads YYDKDF (reference sequence). Clones were read by immunoSEQ multiplex PCR, and TCRdb kept only the in-frame ones, dropping some. The sample carries around 43,000 clones, roughly 80% recorded once. As for treatment: preoperative locoregional IRX-2 cytokine immunotherapy. Samples came from a phase Ib trial of preoperative locoregional IRX-2 cytokine immunotherapy. The data stem from a study of preoperative IRX-2 immunotherapy in early breast cancer.

This chain connects TRBV15 to TRBJ1-1; the match to TRBD1 covers 10 bases. This clonotype was sampled from a human donor with breast cancer. The sample was tumor tissue, taken after IRX-2 immunotherapy. DNA for the CDR3: TGTGCCACCAGCAGGGGACAGGGGACGGGCACTGAAGCTTTCTTT. Its protein is CATSRGQGTGTEAFF.